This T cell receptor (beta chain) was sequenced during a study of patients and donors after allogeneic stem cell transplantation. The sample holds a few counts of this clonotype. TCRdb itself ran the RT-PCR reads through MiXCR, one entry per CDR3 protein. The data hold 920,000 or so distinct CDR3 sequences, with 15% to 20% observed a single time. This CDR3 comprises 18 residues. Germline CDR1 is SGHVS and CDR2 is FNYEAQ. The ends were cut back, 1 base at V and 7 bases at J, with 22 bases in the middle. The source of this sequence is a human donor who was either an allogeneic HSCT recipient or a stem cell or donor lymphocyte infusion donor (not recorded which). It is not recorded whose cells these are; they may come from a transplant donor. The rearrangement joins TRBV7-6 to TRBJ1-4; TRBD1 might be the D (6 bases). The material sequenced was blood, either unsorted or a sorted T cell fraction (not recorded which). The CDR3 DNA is TGTGCCAGCAGCTTAGAGGTGCAGGGGACGCCCCTGACTGAAAAACTGTTTTTT. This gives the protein CASSLEVQGTPLTEKLFF. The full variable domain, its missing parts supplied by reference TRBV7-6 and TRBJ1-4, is GAGVSQSPRYKVTKRGQDVALRCDPISGHVSLYWYRQALGQGPEFLTYFNYEAQQDKSGLPNDRFSAERPEGSISTLTIQRTEQRDSAMYRCASSLEVQGTPLTEKLFFGSGTQLSVL.